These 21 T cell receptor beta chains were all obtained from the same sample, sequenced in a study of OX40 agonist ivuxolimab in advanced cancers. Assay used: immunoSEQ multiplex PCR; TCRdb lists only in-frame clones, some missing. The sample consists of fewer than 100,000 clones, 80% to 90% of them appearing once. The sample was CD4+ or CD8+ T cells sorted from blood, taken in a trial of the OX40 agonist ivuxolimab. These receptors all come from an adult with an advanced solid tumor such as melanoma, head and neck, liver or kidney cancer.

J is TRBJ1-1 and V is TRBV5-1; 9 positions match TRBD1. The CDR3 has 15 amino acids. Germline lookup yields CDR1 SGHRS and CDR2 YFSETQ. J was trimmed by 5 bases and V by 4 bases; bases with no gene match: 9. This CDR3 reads CASSDPQGAATEAFF. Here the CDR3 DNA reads TGCGCCAGCAGCGACCCACAGGGGGCTGCGACTGAAGCTTTCTTT. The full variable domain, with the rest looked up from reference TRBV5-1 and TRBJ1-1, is KAGVTQTPRYLIKTRGQQVTLSCSPISGHRSVSWYQQTPGQGLQFLFEYFSETQRNKGNFPGRFSGRQFSNSRSEMNVSTLELGDSALYLCASSDPQGAATEAFFGQGTRLTVV.

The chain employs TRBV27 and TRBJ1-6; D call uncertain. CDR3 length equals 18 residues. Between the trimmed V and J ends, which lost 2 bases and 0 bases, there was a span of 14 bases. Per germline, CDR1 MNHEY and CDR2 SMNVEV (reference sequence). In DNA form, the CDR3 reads TGTGCCAGCAGTTTACCGCGAGGAGGAAGCTCCTATAATTCACCCCTCCACTTT. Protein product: CASSLPRGGSSYNSPLHF.

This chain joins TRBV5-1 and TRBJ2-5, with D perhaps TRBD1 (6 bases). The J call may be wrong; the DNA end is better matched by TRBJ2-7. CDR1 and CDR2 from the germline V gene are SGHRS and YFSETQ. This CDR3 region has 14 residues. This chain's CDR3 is CASSSRTENYEQYF. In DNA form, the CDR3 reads TGCGCCAGCAGCTCGCGGACAGAAAACTACGAGCAGTACTTC.

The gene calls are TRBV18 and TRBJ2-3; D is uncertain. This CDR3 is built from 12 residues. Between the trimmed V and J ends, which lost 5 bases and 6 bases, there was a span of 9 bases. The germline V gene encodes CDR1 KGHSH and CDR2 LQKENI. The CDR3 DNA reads TGTGCCAGCTCATTCCCCGGGGATACGCAGTATTTT. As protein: CASSFPGDTQYF. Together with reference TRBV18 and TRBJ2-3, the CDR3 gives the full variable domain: NAGVMQNPRHLVRRRGQEARLRCSPMKGHSHVYWYRQLPEEGLKFMVYLQKENIIDESGMPKERFSAEFPKEGPSILRIQQVVRGDSAAYFCASSFPGDTQYFGPGTRLTVL.

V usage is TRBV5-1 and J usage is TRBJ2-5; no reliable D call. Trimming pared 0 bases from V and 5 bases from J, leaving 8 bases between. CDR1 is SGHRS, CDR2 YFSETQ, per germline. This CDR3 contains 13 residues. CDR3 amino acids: CASSLEVVETQYF. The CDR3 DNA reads TGCGCCAGCAGCTTGGAGGTGGTGGAGACCCAGTACTTC.

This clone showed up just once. This CDR3 is CASSQGSVNMNTEAFF. Written as DNA, the CDR3 is TGCGCCAGCAGCCAGGGGAGTGTTAATATGAACACTGAAGCTTTCTTT. The chain recombines TRBV4-1 with TRBJ1-1; no firm D call. V lost 3 bases to trimming and J lost 0 bases, with 14 bases between them. Per the germline V gene, CDR1 is MGHRA and CDR2 is YSYEKL. The CDR3 has 16 residues.

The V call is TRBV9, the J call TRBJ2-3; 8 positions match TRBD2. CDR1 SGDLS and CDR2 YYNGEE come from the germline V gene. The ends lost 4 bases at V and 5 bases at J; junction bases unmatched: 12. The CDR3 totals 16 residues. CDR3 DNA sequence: TGTGCCAGCAGCACCTCCCCGGGACTAGGGATAGATACGCAGTATTTT. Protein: CASSTSPGLGIDTQYF.

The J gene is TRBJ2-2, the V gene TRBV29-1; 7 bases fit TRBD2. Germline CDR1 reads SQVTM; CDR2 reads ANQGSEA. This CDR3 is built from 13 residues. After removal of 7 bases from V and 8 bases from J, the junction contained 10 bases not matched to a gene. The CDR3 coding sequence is TGCAGCGCTGGTCAACTAGCGTCGGGGGAGCTGTTTTTT. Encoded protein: CSAGQLASGELFF.

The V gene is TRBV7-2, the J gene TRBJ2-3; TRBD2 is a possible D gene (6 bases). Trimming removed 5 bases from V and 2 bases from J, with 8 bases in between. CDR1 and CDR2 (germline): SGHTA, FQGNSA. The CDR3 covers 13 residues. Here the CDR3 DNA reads TGTGCCAGCAGCCCGGACTACACAGATACGCAGTATTTT. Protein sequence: CASSPDYTDTQYF.

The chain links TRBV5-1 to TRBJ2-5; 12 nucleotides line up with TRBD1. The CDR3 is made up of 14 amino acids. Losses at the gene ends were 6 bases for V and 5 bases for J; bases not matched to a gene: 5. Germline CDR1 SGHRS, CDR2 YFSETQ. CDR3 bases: TGCGCCAGCACTCCGGGACAGGGGGCTGAGACCCAGTACTTC. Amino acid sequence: CASTPGQGAETQYF.

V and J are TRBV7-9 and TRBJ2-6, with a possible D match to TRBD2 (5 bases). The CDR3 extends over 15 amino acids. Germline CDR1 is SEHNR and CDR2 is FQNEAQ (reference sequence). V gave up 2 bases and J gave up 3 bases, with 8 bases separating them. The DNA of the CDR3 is TGTGCCAGCAGCTTAACGGGGATTGGGGCCAACGTCCTGACTTTC. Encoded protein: CASSLTGIGANVLTF.

The DNA for the CDR3 is TGCGCCAGCAGTGATAGCGGGAGGGCCCTGCATGAGCAGTTCTTC. As protein: CASSDSGRALHEQFF. The V call is TRBV10-1, the J call TRBJ2-1; TRBD2 matches at 11 bases. With 3 bases clipped from V and 8 bases from J, the junction kept 6 bases outside the gene matches. Germline CDR1 WNHNN, CDR2 SYGVQD (reference sequence). This CDR3 is built from 15 residues.

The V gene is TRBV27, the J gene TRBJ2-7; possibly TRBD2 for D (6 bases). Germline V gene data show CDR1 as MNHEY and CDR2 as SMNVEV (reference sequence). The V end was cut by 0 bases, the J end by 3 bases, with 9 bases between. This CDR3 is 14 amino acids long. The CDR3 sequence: CASSLSWDFYEQYF. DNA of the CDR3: TGTGCCAGCAGTTTATCATGGGACTTCTACGAGCAGTACTTC.

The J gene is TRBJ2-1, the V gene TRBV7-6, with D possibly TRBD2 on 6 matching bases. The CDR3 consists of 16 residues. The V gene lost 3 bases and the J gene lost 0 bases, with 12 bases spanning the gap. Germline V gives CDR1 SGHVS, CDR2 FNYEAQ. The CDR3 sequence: CASSLTAGLSYNEQFF. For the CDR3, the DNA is TGTGCCAGCAGCTTGACGGCGGGACTCTCCTACAATGAGCAGTTCTTC.

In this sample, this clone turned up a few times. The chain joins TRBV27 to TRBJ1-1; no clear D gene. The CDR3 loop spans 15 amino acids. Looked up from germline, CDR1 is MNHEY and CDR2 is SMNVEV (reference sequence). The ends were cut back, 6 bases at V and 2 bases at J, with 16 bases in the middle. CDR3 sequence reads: CASRSRPGENTEAFF. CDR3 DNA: TGTGCCAGCAGGTCCCGCCCGGGCGAAAACACTGAAGCTTTCTTT.

The CDR3 DNA is TGTGCCAGCAGCTTAGCGGGTGCTGCTGCTCCCTACGAGCAGTACTTC. Protein: CASSLAGAAAPYEQYF. The gene calls are TRBV7-2 and TRBJ2-7; no firm D call. Germline V gene data show CDR1 as SGHTA and CDR2 as FQGNSA. The CDR3 sequence is 16 residues long. The ends were cut back, 0 bases at V and 2 bases at J, with 14 bases in the middle.

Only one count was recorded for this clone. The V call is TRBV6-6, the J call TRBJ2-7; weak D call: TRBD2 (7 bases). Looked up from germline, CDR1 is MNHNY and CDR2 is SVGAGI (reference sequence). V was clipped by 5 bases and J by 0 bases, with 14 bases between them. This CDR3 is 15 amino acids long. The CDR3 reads CASSPPGEGSYEQYF. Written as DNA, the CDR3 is TGTGCCAGCAGTCCGCCAGGGGAGGGCTCCTACGAGCAGTACTTC.

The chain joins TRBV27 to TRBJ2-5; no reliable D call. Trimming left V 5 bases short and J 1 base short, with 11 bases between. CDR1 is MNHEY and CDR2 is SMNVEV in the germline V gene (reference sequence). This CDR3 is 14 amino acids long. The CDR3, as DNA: TGTGCCAGCAGTCCAAACTTCTTCCAAGAGACCCAGTACTTC. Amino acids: CASSPNFFQETQYF.

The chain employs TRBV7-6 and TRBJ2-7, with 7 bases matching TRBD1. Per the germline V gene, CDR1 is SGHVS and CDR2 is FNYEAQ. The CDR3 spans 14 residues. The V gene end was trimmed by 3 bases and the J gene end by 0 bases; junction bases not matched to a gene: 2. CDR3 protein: CASSLGQFSYEQYF. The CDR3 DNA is TGTGCCAGCAGCTTGGGACAGTTCTCCTACGAGCAGTACTTC.

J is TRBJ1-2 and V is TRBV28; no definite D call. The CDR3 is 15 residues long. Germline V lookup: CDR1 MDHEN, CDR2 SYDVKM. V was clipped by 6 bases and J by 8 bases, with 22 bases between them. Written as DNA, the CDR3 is TGTGCCAGCAGCCTGGGAAGGTTTTGGTCCGTCGGCTACACCTTC. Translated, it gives CASSLGRFWSVGYTF.

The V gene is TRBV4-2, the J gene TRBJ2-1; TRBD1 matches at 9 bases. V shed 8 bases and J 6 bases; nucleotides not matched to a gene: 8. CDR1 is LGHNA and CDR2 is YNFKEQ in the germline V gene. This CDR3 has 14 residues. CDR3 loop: CASAPGQGTNEQFF. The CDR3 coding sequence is TGTGCCAGCGCCCCGGGACAGGGCACCAATGAGCAGTTCTTC.